A single TCR beta chain is shown here with its context. What it binds is not known. The data are from a study of CXCR3-negative and CXCR3-positive naive CD8 T cells. General observations from the study: Naive cells that were CXCR3-positive had more hydrophobic TRB CDR3s (compared with CXCR3-negative naive cells).

The CDR3 has 14 amino acids. Germline lookup yields CDR1 KGHDR and CDR2 SFDVKD. The TRB libraries of cDNA were built by UMI-labeled 5' RACE. From the 5' RACE reads, TCRdb lists one entry per CDR3 protein and no DNA. This sample's clone table lists 69,000 or so distinct CDR3 sequences. This clonotype was obtained from a human donor in good health. Some clones in this sample may be carry-over from other donors' samples. Input material: naive CXCR3- CD8+ T cells from blood. Subset here: CD45RO-CCR7+CD27+CD95- naive CD8+ T cells lacking CXCR3 (TNR3-). This sequence joins TRBV24-1 and TRBJ1-2; TCRdb picks TRBD1, but there is no DNA to check that call. Here the CDR3 reads CATSDFSGGDGYTF.